The subject of this entry is one TCR beta chain. Its antigen remains unknown. What was sequenced were expressed TCRB transcripts, since all of the isolated RNA had been reverse transcribed. This table comes from immunoSEQ multiplex PCR, and its TCRdb copy is limited to in-frame clones, with some not included. The sample carries some 370,000 clones, around 10% recorded once. The data belong to a study of beta chain features in type 1 diabetes. As for the study in general: Age, gender and cell yields were similar between patients and healthy donors. Findings and caveats of the study: Within each of all four CD4+ subsets, Type 1 diabetes patients had TCRB CDR3s that were moderately but significantly shorter. In patients and controls equally, PCR might favor templates that are shorter.

Via CD45RO/CCR7/CD25/CD127/CD95/CD27, cells of the CD4+ naive, central memory, regulatory and stem cell-like memory subsets were sorted. The CDR3 totals 15 residues. The V gene lost 0 bases and the J gene lost 4 bases, with 9 bases spanning the gap. CDR1 LGHNA and CDR2 YSLEER come from the germline V gene. This TCR was sampled from a man younger than 45 with type 1 diabetes. The chain combines TRBV4-3 with TRBJ2-2, with D perhaps matching TRBD1 (5 bases). What was sequenced was central memory CD4+ T cells from blood. The CDR3 DNA is TGCGCCAGCAGCCAAGAGGCCCAGGGCACCGGGGAGCTGTTTTTT. Protein sequence: CASSQEAQGTGELFF.